This T cell receptor (beta chain) emerged from a study of beta chain features in type 1 diabetes. Staining for CD45RO/CCR7/CD25/CD127/CD95/CD27 allowed sorting of CD4+ naive, central memory, regulatory and stem cell-like memory cells. Reverse transcription of all isolated RNA meant that expressed TCRB transcripts were sequenced. The repertoire was sequenced with immunoSEQ multiplex PCR; TCRdb's copy has only in-frame clones and lacks some. The sample yields 250,000 to 350,000 clones, 14% seen once. CDR3 length: 14 amino acids. Per the germline V gene, CDR1 is LGHNA and CDR2 is YSLEER. Trimming removed 0 bases at V and 7 bases at J, with 12 bases between.

Sequenced sample: central memory CD4+ T cells from blood. This chain links TRBV4-3 with TRBJ2-5; weak D call: TRBD1 (5 bases). The receptor was isolated from a man aged 25 to 45 in good health. This chain's CDR3 is CASSQEKGWGTQYF. Written as DNA, the CDR3 is TGCGCCAGCAGCCAAGAAAAGGGGTGGGGGACCCAGTACTTC.